This is a list of T cell receptor beta chains from one sample in a study of cytomegalovirus exposure and HLA in healthy donors. This table comes from immunoSEQ multiplex PCR, and its TCRdb copy is limited to in-frame clones, with some not included. The data contain 60,000 to 90,000 clones, roughly 67% of them singletons. Sequenced material: PBMCs. The receptors shown here come from a man aged 35-49 years in good health and CMV-seropositive. Both conserved end residues are part of each CDR3. The D gene is left open where the match is weak. Expanded clones get a size class; other rows say once, few or many, or leave the size out.

D	V	J	size	DNA	CDR3
TRBD1	TRBV5-1	TRBJ1-1	once	TGCGCCAGCACAGGGACAGGGGGCCTTACTGAAGCTTTCTTT	CASTGTGGLTEAFF
.	TRBV6-5	TRBJ1-2	.	TGTGCCAGCAGTTACGCTGGAGAAGGGGCCTATGGCTACACCTTC	CASSYAGEGAYGYTF
.	TRBV27	TRBJ1-5	few	TGTGCCAGCAGTTATGGGGCTGGCAATCAGCCCCAGCATTTT	CASSYGAGNQPQHF
TRBD1	TRBV11-2	TRBJ2-7	.	TGTGCCAGCAGCTTACCCCCGGACAGGGGACAGTACTTC	CASSLPPDRGQYF
.	TRBV5-4	TRBJ1-1	.	TGTGCCAGCAGCCGGGGAGCAGAAATGAACACTGAAGCTTTCTTT	CASSRGAEMNTEAFF
.	TRBV5-1	TRBJ2-5	.	TGCGCCAGCAGCCCCCGAGGCCAAGAGACCCAGTACTTC	CASSPRGQETQYF
TRBD1	TRBV27	TRBJ1-4	few	TGTGCCAGCAGTAGGTCAGGGGGCGTAGGAGATGAAAAACTGTTTTTT	CASSRSGGVGDEKLFF
TRBD2	TRBV6-1	TRBJ2-2	once	TGTGCCAGCAGTGCCCGGCGGTTAGCGGGGGTCACCGGGGAGCTGTTTTTT	CASSARRLAGVTGELFF
TRBD1	TRBV5-1	TRBJ2-6	.	TGCGCCAGCAGCTTGGCTTCGACAGGGTTCTCGTCTGGGGCCAACGTCCTGACTTTC	CASSLASTGFSSGANVLTF
.	TRBV2	TRBJ1-1	few	TGTGCCAGCAGTCACCCCTATTCTGGAAGGGGGAACACTGAAGCTTTCTTT	CASSHPYSGRGNTEAFF
.	TRBV30	TRBJ1-4	.	TGTGCCTGGAGTGTACTGCGCGGGGGCAGTTCTAATGAAAAACTGTTTTTT	CAWSVLRGGSSNEKLFF
TRBD1	TRBV6-5	TRBJ1-2	.	TGTGCCAGCAGCGCAGGGGGCCAATCCTATGGTTACACCTTC	CASSAGGQSYGYTF
TRBD2	TRBV29-1	TRBJ2-2	.	TGCAGCGTCCCTACTAGCGGGAGGAGCGGGGAGCTGTTTTTT	CSVPTSGRSGELFF
.	TRBV19	TRBJ1-5	few	TGTGCCAGTAGCATCGACAGAGATCAGCCCCAGCATTTT	CASSIDRDQPQHF
.	TRBV5-4	TRBJ1-1	.	TGTGCCAGCAGCCGAGTGAACACTGAAGCTTTCTTT	CASSRVNTEAFF
.	TRBV30	TRBJ1-6	.	TGTGCCTGGAGTGAAGGACAGAATTCACCCCTCCACTTT	CAWSEGQNSPLHF
.	TRBV7-8	TRBJ1-5	.	TGTGCCAGCAGCTTAGACAGGTCTTCGTATCAGCCCCAGCATTTT	CASSLDRSSYQPQHF
TRBD1	TRBV11-3	TRBJ1-1	.	TGTGCCAGCAGCTTTGGAGACAGGGGGATTGCTTTCTTT	CASSFGDRGIAFF
TRBD1	TRBV19	TRBJ1-5	.	TGTGCCAGTAGTATATCGGGGACAGGGTTCAATCAGCCCCAGCATTTT	CASSISGTGFNQPQHF
TRBD2	TRBV7-9	TRBJ2-3	.	TGTGCCAGCAGCTTAAGGGGACTAGCACTAGATACGCAGTATTTT	CASSLRGLALDTQYF
.	TRBV27	TRBJ1-3	.	TGTGCCAGCAGTTTAGTGGCAGGGGCGTCCTCTGGAAACACCATATATTTT	CASSLVAGASSGNTIYF
.	TRBV5-4	TRBJ2-3	.	TGTGCCAGCACTGGGGGCCCTAGCACAGATACGCAGTATTTT	CASTGGPSTDTQYF
.	TRBV5-1	TRBJ2-1	.	TGCGCCAGCAGCTTGGGCGGCGGCTACAATGAGCAGTTCTTC	CASSLGGGYNEQFF
TRBD2	TRBV5-1	TRBJ2-3	.	TGCGCCAGCAGCACGGGACTACATACAGATACGCAGTATTTT	CASSTGLHTDTQYF
TRBD2	TRBV7-8	TRBJ2-1	.	TGTGCCAGCAGCGGAACTAGCGGGGCGACCTACAATGAGCAGTTCTTC	CASSGTSGATYNEQFF
.	TRBV9	TRBJ2-2	.	TGTGCCAGCAGCGTAGCTGGTCGGGTTGGAACCGGGGAGCTGTTTTTT	CASSVAGRVGTGELFF
TRBD1	TRBV6-5	TRBJ1-4	.	TGTGCCAGCAGTTACACCGAGGGGGCCCCTAATGGAAAACTGTTTTTT	CASSYTEGAPNGKLFF
TRBD1	TRBV5-1	TRBJ1-3	few	TGCGCCAGCAGCATCGGGACAGGGGAATTTCTCTCTGGAAACACCATATATTTT	CASSIGTGEFLSGNTIYF
TRBD2	TRBV5-1	TRBJ2-3	.	TGCGCCAGCAGCCAGATTAGCGGGAGGGCCGCGGCAGATACGCAGTATTTT	CASSQISGRAAADTQYF
.	TRBV7-3	TRBJ1-1	once	TGTGCCAGCAGTCAAGCAGGGCCTAACACTGAAGCTTTCTTT	CASSQAGPNTEAFF
.	TRBV5-6	TRBJ2-5	.	TGTGCCAGCAGTTTCCCGAGCCAAGAGACCCAGTACTTC	CASSFPSQETQYF